This T cell receptor beta chain appears in the sequencing data of a study of response to subunit inactivated influenza vaccine. General study points: The study's authors posited that every seasonal influenza vaccination enlists few new T cells.

The CDR3 extends over 13 amino acids. The V end lost 5 bases, the J end lost 5 bases, and 12 bases lay between the germline ends. From germline, CDR1 is SQVTM and CDR2 ANQGSEA. Comments on this clonotype: Its antigen is as yet unknown.

TCRdb redid the calling of the RT-PCR reads with MiXCR, one entry per CDR3 protein. The top ten hold around 2% of the sample, which has about 520,000 distinct CDR3 sequences, 25% seen once. This specimen consisted of CD4+ T cells sorted from PBMCs, obtained 5 days after vaccination. The V gene is TRBV29-1, the J gene TRBJ1-4; D unclear. The sequence derives from a middle-aged man who received an inactivated influenza vaccine. Here the CDR3 DNA reads TGCAGCGTTAGCGAAAACCGGAATGAAAAACTGTTTTTT. Amino acids: CSVSENRNEKLFF. Combining the CDR3 with reference TRBV29-1 and TRBJ1-4 gives the whole variable domain SAVISQKPSRDICQRGTSLTIQCQVDSQVTMMFWYRQQPGQSLTLIATANQGSEATYESGFVIDKFPISRPNLTFSTLTVSNMSPEDSSIYLCSVSENRNEKLFFGSGTQLSVL.